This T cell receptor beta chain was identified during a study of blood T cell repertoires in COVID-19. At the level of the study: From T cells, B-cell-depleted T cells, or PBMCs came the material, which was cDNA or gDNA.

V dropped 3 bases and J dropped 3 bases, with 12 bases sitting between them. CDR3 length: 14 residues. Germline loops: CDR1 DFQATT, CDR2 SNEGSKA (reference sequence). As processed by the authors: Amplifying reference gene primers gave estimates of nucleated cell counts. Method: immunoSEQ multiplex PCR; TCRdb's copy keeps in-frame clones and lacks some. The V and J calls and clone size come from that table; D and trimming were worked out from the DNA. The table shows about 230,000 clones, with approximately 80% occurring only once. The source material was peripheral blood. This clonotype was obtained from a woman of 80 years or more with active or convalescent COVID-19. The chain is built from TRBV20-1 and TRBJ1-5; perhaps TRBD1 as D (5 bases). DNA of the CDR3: TGCAGTGCTAGTCCCAGGGCCCTCAATCAGCCCCAGCATTTT. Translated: CSASPRALNQPQHF.